This T cell receptor (beta chain) was identified during a study of blood T cell repertoires in COVID-19. At the level of the study: Samples of COVID-19 (acute and convalescent) were obtained from the United States, Italy and Spain. The analysed material was cDNA or gDNA that came from T cells, B-cell-depleted T cells, or PBMCs.

Per the authors' pipeline: Scientists estimated how many nucleated cells there were by amplifying reference gene primers. Data came from immunoSEQ multiplex PCR; TCRdb stores just in-frame clones and leaves some out. V and J calls and clone size follow that table, whereas D and trimming were derived from the DNA. This table holds approximately 260,000 clones, approximately 92% found once. V lost 3 bases and J lost 7; bases outside the gene matches: 12. Germline assignment: CDR1 SGHDT and CDR2 YYEEEE. This CDR3 region has 17 residues. The chain couples TRBV5-6 to TRBJ2-2, with TRBD1 identical over 10 bases. The sequence was collected from a middle-aged woman who had recovered from COVID-19. What was sequenced was peripheral blood. The CDR3 reads CASSWVAGQGFVGELFF. The CDR3 nucleotides read TGTGCCAGCAGCTGGGTGGCGGGACAGGGGTTTGTCGGGGAGCTGTTTTTT. Complete variable domain (other parts from reference TRBV5-6 and TRBJ2-2): DAGVTQSPTHLIKTRGQQVTLRCSPKSGHDTVSWYQQALGQGPQFIFQYYEEEERQRGNFPDRFSGHQFPNYSSELNVNALLLGDSALYLCASSWVAGQGFVGELFFGEGSRLTVL.